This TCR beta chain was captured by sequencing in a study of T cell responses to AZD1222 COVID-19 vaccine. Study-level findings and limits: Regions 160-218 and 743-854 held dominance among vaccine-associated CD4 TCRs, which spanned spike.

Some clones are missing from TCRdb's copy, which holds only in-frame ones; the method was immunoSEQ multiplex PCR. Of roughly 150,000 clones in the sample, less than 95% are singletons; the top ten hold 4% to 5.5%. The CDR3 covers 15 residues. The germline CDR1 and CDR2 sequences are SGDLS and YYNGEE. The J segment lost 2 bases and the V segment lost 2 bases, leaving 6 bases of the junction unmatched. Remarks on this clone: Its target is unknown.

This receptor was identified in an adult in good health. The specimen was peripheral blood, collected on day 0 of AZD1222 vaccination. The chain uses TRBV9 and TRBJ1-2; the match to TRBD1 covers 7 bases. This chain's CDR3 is CASSVDRDHNYGYTF. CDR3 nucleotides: TGTGCCAGCAGCGTTGACAGGGATCACAACTATGGCTACACCTTC.